The 16 T cell receptor beta chains given below trace back to one sample, sequenced in a study of T cell responses to AZD1222 COVID-19 vaccine. Measured with immunoSEQ multiplex PCR; TCRdb has only the in-frame clones, and not every one. The data show roughly 120,000 clones, roughly 87% seen once. Sequenced here: peripheral blood, sampled on day 0 of AZD1222 vaccination. The receptors shown here come from an adult in good health.

The chain combines TRBV5-4 with TRBJ2-1; D ambiguous. V shed 7 bases and J shed 6 bases, with 14 bases lying between them. CDR1 is SGHNT, CDR2 YYREEE, per germline (reference sequence). The CDR3 loop spans 13 amino acids. CDR3 protein: CASADPHTNEQFF. The CDR3 bases are TGTGCCAGCGCTGACCCGCATACCAATGAGCAGTTCTTC.

The chain joins TRBV28 to TRBJ2-3, with D possibly TRBD2 on 5 matching bases. Germline CDR1 reads MDHEN; CDR2 reads SYDVKM. The CDR3 totals 13 residues. V shed 3 bases and J shed 4 bases, with 8 bases lying between them. CDR3 in amino acids: CASSFPEADTQYF. The CDR3 DNA follows: TGTGCCAGCAGTTTCCCGGAGGCAGATACGCAGTATTTT.

This chain connects TRBV9 to TRBJ2-5, with D tentatively TRBD2 (5 bases). Germline V CDR1 and CDR2: SGDLS, YYNGEE. Between the trimmed V and J ends, which lost 0 bases and 4 bases, there was a span of 16 bases. This CDR3 is built from 16 residues. The CDR3 DNA is TGTGCCAGCAGCGTAGCCGTGGGAGAAGAAGGAGAGACCCAGTACTTC. It translates to CASSVAVGEEGETQYF.

The V call is TRBV7-9, the J call TRBJ2-5; no reliable D call. CDR1 and CDR2 from the germline V gene are SEHNR and FQNEAQ (reference sequence). V lost 5 bases and J 7 bases, leaving 17 bases between the germline ends. This CDR3 is 14 amino acids long. CDR3: CASSDPFRSGTQYF. The CDR3 DNA reads TGTGCCAGCAGCGATCCGTTCAGGTCTGGGACCCAGTACTTC.

The chain links TRBV25-1 to TRBJ2-7, with TRBD2 matching over 8 bases. Germline CDR1 and CDR2: MGHDK and SYGVNS. V dropped 4 bases and J dropped 5; count of bases not matched to a gene: 10. The CDR3 is made up of 15 amino acids. The CDR3: CASSAPGTRTHEQYF. In DNA, the CDR3 is TGTGCCAGCAGTGCCCCCGGGACTAGAACCCACGAGCAGTACTTC.

This rearrangement joins TRBV4-1 to TRBJ2-1; perhaps TRBD2 as D (5 bases). This CDR3 region has 14 residues. Trimming removed 2 bases from V and 7 bases from J, with 12 bases in between. Germline V lookup: CDR1 MGHRA, CDR2 YSYEKL. The CDR3 loop reads CASSQRELANEQFF. CDR3 sequence (DNA): TGCGCCAGCAGCCAAAGGGAGCTAGCAAATGAGCAGTTCTTC.

This chain joins TRBV7-8 and TRBJ2-5; a possible D gene is TRBD2 (5 bases). The length of the CDR3 is 14 residues. Germline-derived CDR1 and CDR2 are SGHVS and FQNEAQ. Trimming removed 5 bases at V and 1 base at J, with 11 bases between. The CDR3 reads CASSRGRLQETQYF. The CDR3 region has the DNA TGTGCCAGCAGCAGAGGGAGACTCCAAGAGACCCAGTACTTC.

The chain has TRBV6-2 or TRBV6-3 and TRBJ2-7; D may be TRBD1 or TRBD2 (5 bases each). Per the germline V gene, CDR1 is MNHEY and CDR2 is SVGEGT. This CDR3 is 14 amino acids long. The V and J ends lost 5 bases and 0 bases respectively, with 11 bases between them. CDR3 protein: CASSRDASSYEQYF. The CDR3 nucleotides read TGTGCCAGCAGTCGGGACGCTAGCTCCTACGAGCAGTACTTC.

The J gene is TRBJ2-7, the V gene TRBV18; D is uncertain. This CDR3 is built from 14 residues. Trimming pared 5 bases from V and 0 bases from J, leaving 11 bases between. Per the germline V gene, CDR1 is KGHSH and CDR2 is LQKENI. The CDR3 DNA reads as TGTGCCAGCTCAGCCCCAGTTATCTCCTACGAGCAGTACTTC. Protein: CASSAPVISYEQYF. Filled out from reference TRBV18 and TRBJ2-7, the complete variable domain reads NAGVMQNPRHLVRRRGQEARLRCSPMKGHSHVYWYRQLPEEGLKFMVYLQKENIIDESGMPKERFSAEFPKEGPSILRIQQVVRGDSAAYFCASSAPVISYEQYFGPGTRLTVT.

There are a few counts of this clone. This chain links TRBV7-9 with TRBJ2-3; D call uncertain. V dropped 5 bases and J dropped 4 bases, with 19 bases sitting between them. Germline values: CDR1 SEHNR, CDR2 FQNEAQ (reference sequence). The CDR3 has 16 amino acids. Written as DNA, the CDR3 is TGTGCCAGCAGCCCCCCGGCTGGTCACCCAGCAGATACGCAGTATTTT. Protein sequence: CASSPPAGHPADTQYF.

V gene TRBV15 combines with J gene TRBJ2-7; 7 positions match TRBD1. The CDR3 consists of 13 residues. The germline V gene has CDR1 LNHNV and CDR2 YYDKDF (reference sequence). V shed 3 bases and J 2 bases; nucleotides not matched to a gene: 1. Here the CDR3 reads CATSRDRTYEQYF. DNA of the CDR3: TGTGCCACCAGCAGGGACAGGACCTACGAGCAGTACTTC. Variable domain in full (rest from reference TRBV15 and TRBJ2-7): DAMVIQNPRYQVTQFGKPVTLSCSQTLNHNVMYWYQQKSSQAPKLLFHYYDKDFNNEADTPDNFQSRRPNTSFCFLDIRSPGLGDTAMYLCATSRDRTYEQYFGPGTRLTVT.

The rearrangement links TRBV6-5 to TRBJ1-3; 10 bases match TRBD1. From germline, CDR1 is MNHEY and CDR2 SVGAGI. The CDR3 length is 12 residues. Unmatched junction bases numbered 5, after V lost 11 bases and J lost 7 bases. In nucleotides, the CDR3 is TGTGCCGGAGGACAGGGGGGGAACACCATATATTTT. It encodes CAGGQGGNTIYF.

This clone was detected only a few times. The rearrangement links TRBV3-1 (or the pseudogene TRBV3-2) to TRBJ1-2; no definite D call. CDR3 size: 15 residues. V dropped 1 base and J dropped 4 bases, with 13 bases sitting between them. From germline, CDR1 is LGHDT and CDR2 YNNKEL (reference sequence). The DNA for the CDR3 is TGTGCCAGCAGCCAAGCTTCCTCGGGATTCTATGGCTACACCTTC. Translated, it gives CASSQASSGFYGYTF.

This chain connects TRBV5-1 to TRBJ2-5, with a tentative D call TRBD2 (7 bases). V dropped 2 bases and J dropped 3 bases, with 14 bases sitting between them. The CDR3 is 15 amino acids. Germline lookup yields CDR1 SGHRS and CDR2 YFSETQ. This chain's CDR3 is CASSFGGAAEETQYF. The DNA of the CDR3 is TGCGCCAGCAGCTTTGGGGGGGCCGCGGAAGAGACCCAGTACTTC.

The chain uses TRBV29-1 and TRBJ1-4, with 10 positions matching TRBD1. CDR3 length: 13 amino acids. V shed 6 bases, J shed 8 bases, and the junction held 6 bases outside the gene matches. In germline, CDR1 is SQVTM, CDR2 ANQGSEA. The CDR3 here is CSVTGGQGEKLFF. In DNA, the CDR3 is TGCAGCGTAACCGGGGGACAGGGGGAAAAACTGTTTTTT.

The chain couples TRBV7-2 to TRBJ2-7, with TRBD2 matching over 9 bases. The CDR3 is 19 residues long. Trimming removed 1 base from V and 2 bases from J; junction bases left unmatched: 15. Germline CDR1 is SGHTA and CDR2 is FQGNSA. CDR3 region: CASSLVARLGRGGAYEQYF. For the CDR3, the DNA is TGTGCCAGCAGCTTAGTGGCGCGTTTGGGGCGGGGGGGCGCCTACGAGCAGTACTTC.